Listed here are 22 T cell receptor beta chains from one sample, sequenced in a study of blood T cell repertoires in COVID-19. The repertoire was sequenced with immunoSEQ multiplex PCR; TCRdb's copy has only in-frame clones and lacks some. Here the sample spans about 36,000 clones, over 60% being singletons. The sequencing input was peripheral blood. These receptors came from a man aged 60 to 75 with active COVID-19.

The chain couples TRBV6-5 to TRBJ2-3, with 9 nucleotides matching TRBD2. Germline V gene lookup returns CDR1 MNHEY and CDR2 SVGAGI. The CDR3 covers 14 residues. With V trimmed by 7 bases and J by 0 bases, 2 bases remained unmatched. The CDR3 sequence is CASKTSGSTDTQYF. CDR3 nucleotide sequence: TGTGCCAGCAAAACTAGCGGGAGCACAGATACGCAGTATTTT.

This clone came up a few times. The chain couples TRBV30 to TRBJ2-2, with 11 bases fitting TRBD1. V was clipped by 3 bases and J by 3 bases; unmatched bases: 6. From germline, CDR1 is GTSNPN and CDR2 SVGIG (reference sequence). The CDR3 sequence is 16 residues long. This chain's CDR3 is CAWSAGTGGYTGELFF. The CDR3 nucleotides are TGTGCCTGGAGCGCCGGGACAGGGGGTTACACCGGGGAGCTGTTTTTT.

This clone was counted a single time. CDR3 nucleotide sequence: TGTGCCTGGAGTGTTGTTGGTAGGGGTATTGAAAAACTGTTTTTT. It is translated as CAWSVVGRGIEKLFF. The genes are TRBV30 and TRBJ1-4, with TRBD1 as a possible D gene (5 bases). The length of the CDR3 is 15 residues. V lost 0 bases to trimming and J lost 7 bases, with 15 bases between them. From germline, CDR1 is GTSNPN and CDR2 SVGIG (reference sequence).

This clone is a singleton in its sample. This chain's CDR3 is CASSLQGRGTGELFF. The CDR3 DNA sequence: TGTGCCAGCAGTTTACAGGGCCGCGGCACCGGGGAGCTGTTTTTT. The genes are TRBV6-5 and TRBJ2-2, with TRBD1 as a possible D gene (6 bases). This CDR3 is 15 amino acids long. Germline V CDR1 and CDR2: MNHEY, SVGAGI. Trimming pared 4 bases from V and 4 bases from J, leaving 13 bases between.

V usage is TRBV6-1 and J usage is TRBJ1-5; D is undetermined. Trimming stripped 5 bases from V and 5 bases from J, with 10 bases between. This CDR3 is built from 13 residues. From germline, CDR1 is MNHNS and CDR2 SASEGT. CDR3 bases: TGTGCCAGCAGTTCCCCCCCCGATCAGCCCCAGCATTTT. Its translation is CASSSPPDQPQHF.

This chain links TRBV29-1 with TRBJ2-1, with 8 bases matching TRBD2. The trim removed 7 bases at V and 9 bases at J, leaving 8 bases unmatched. This CDR3 is built from 12 residues. CDR1 and CDR2 (germline): SQVTM, ANQGSEA. The CDR3 nucleotides read TGCAGCGCCCCGGGGGGGCCGAGTGAGCAGTTCTTC. Protein sequence: CSAPGGPSEQFF.

This clone was counted between two and nine times. The V and J genes are TRBV19 and TRBJ2-7; TRBD1 matches 7 bases. Germline CDR1 and CDR2: LNHDA and SQIVND (reference sequence). The CDR3 spans 15 residues. The trim removed 6 bases at V and 0 bases at J, leaving 8 bases unmatched. Here the CDR3 DNA reads TGTGCCAGTAGCGTCTCGGGACAGAGCTCCTACGAGCAGTACTTC. As protein: CASSVSGQSSYEQYF.

The chain is built from TRBV5-6 and TRBJ2-2; 12 positions match TRBD1. The CDR3 has 16 amino acids. Per germline, CDR1 SGHDT and CDR2 YYEEEE. V lost 2 bases and J lost 5; bases outside the gene matches: 4. This CDR3 reads CASSFGDRGRTGELFF. In nucleotides, the CDR3 is TGTGCCAGCAGCTTTGGGGACAGGGGGCGGACCGGGGAGCTGTTTTTT.

This sequence joins TRBV15 and TRBJ2-7; 7 bases line up with TRBD1. Looked up from germline, CDR1 is LNHNV and CDR2 is YYDKDF (reference sequence). The V gene end was trimmed by 0 bases and the J gene end by 3 bases; junction bases not matched to a gene: 5. CDR3 length equals 15 residues. CDR3 nucleotide sequence: TGTGCCACCAGCAGAGATGGGACAGTTAACTACGAGCAGTACTTC. As protein: CATSRDGTVNYEQYF.

The chain recombines TRBV12-3 or TRBV12-4 with TRBJ2-7; D is perhaps TRBD1 (6 bases). V was shortened by 4 bases and J by 4 bases, with 11 bases between the two germline ends. The CDR3 totals 13 residues. CDR3 residues: CASSSTGRYEQYF. DNA for the CDR3: TGTGCCAGCAGTTCGACAGGCAGGTACGAGCAGTACTTC.

The chain couples TRBV29-1 to TRBJ2-3, with D possibly matching TRBD1 (5 bases). V gave up 7 bases and J gave up 4 bases, with 18 bases separating them. The germline gives CDR1 SQVTM, CDR2 ANQGSEA. The length of the CDR3 is 14 residues. CDR3 nucleotides: TGCAGCGCCATCCTGTCAGGGCTTGCAGATACGCAGTATTTT. As protein: CSAILSGLADTQYF.

The chain is built from TRBV27 and TRBJ1-2, with 9 bases fitting TRBD1. V shed 5 bases, J shed 6 bases, and the junction held 10 bases outside the gene matches. The CDR3 sequence is 15 residues long. The germline gives CDR1 MNHEY, CDR2 SMNVEV (reference sequence). CDR3 residues: CASSPTGGKGNGYTF. DNA for the CDR3: TGTGCCAGCAGTCCTACAGGGGGCAAGGGGAATGGCTACACCTTC.

The J gene is TRBJ2-7, the V gene TRBV6-5; the match to TRBD1 covers 9 bases. The V gene's germline CDR1 is MNHEY and CDR2 SVGAGI. V shed 0 bases and J 3 bases; nucleotides not matched to a gene: 3. CDR3 size: 15 residues. The CDR3 bases are TGTGCCAGCAGTTACTCTGGGGGACAGGGCTACGAGCAGTACTTC. This sequence encodes CASSYSGGQGYEQYF.

This clone occurred once. The gene calls are TRBV5-4 and TRBJ2-7; 8 bases agree with TRBD1. The CDR3 spans 16 residues. The trim removed 4 bases at V and 1 base at J, leaving 10 bases unmatched. CDR1 and CDR2 (germline): SGHNT, YYREEE (reference sequence). The DNA of the CDR3 is TGTGCCAGCAGCAACTATTCAGGGGGCCGATCCTACGAGCAGTACTTC. This translates into CASSNYSGGRSYEQYF.

CDR3 protein: CATSGQGDSSTDTQYF. DNA of the CDR3: TGTGCCACCTCCGGACAGGGGGACTCTAGCACAGATACGCAGTATTTT. The chain combines TRBV24-1 with TRBJ2-3, with 10 nucleotides matching TRBD1. Germline V gives CDR1 KGHDR, CDR2 SFDVKD. The CDR3 extends over 16 amino acids. Trimming at V came to 9 bases and at J to 0 bases, leaving 8 bases not matched to a gene.

This clone was seen just once. J is TRBJ1-2 and V is TRBV28; D perhaps matches TRBD1 (5 bases). Looked up from germline, CDR1 is MDHEN and CDR2 is SYDVKM. The CDR3 consists of 16 residues. Trimming removed 3 bases at V and 1 base at J, with 15 bases between. The CDR3 DNA reads as TGTGCCAGCAGTTTTAGGCAGGGTTCCTTTAACTATGGCTACACCTTC. Encoded protein: CASSFRQGSFNYGYTF.

The chain carries TRBV7-2 and TRBJ1-4; TRBD1 matches 7 bases. Germline loops: CDR1 SGHTA, CDR2 FQGNSA. Losses at the gene ends were 5 bases for V and 6 bases for J; bases not matched to a gene: 6. The CDR3 covers 14 residues. The CDR3 sequence: CASSQGQWDEKLFF. CDR3 nucleotides: TGTGCCAGCAGCCAGGGACAGTGGGATGAAAAACTGTTTTTT.

V usage is TRBV19 and J usage is TRBJ2-4; maybe TRBD1 (7 bases). Per the germline V gene, CDR1 is LNHDA and CDR2 is SQIVND (reference sequence). Trimming stripped 7 bases from V and 1 base from J, with 17 bases between. CDR3 length: 16 residues. The CDR3 DNA sequence: TGTGCCAGTACCGCGGGACAGATCGGGGCCAAAAACATTCAGTACTTC. Translation: CASTAGQIGAKNIQYF.

The CDR3 bases are TGCGCCAGCAGCTTGGGTGAGGTTAGCACAGATACGCAGTATTTT. The encoded protein is CASSLGEVSTDTQYF. The J gene is TRBJ2-3, the V gene TRBV5-1; unclear D gene. From germline, CDR1 is SGHRS and CDR2 YFSETQ. This CDR3 spans 15 amino acids. Trimming left V 0 bases short and J 0 bases short, with 8 bases between.

This clone occurred a few times. CDR3 in amino acids: CASSLPSGRPSSYNEQFF. The CDR3 bases are TGTGCCAGCAGCTTGCCCAGCGGGAGGCCTAGCTCCTACAATGAGCAGTTCTTC. The chain combines TRBV5-4 with TRBJ2-1; 9 positions agree with TRBD2. Germline CDR1 and CDR2: SGHNT and YYREEE (reference sequence). CDR3 length equals 18 residues. V shed 1 base, J shed 0 bases, and the junction held 8 bases outside the gene matches.

This chain joins TRBV28 and TRBJ1-6; D ambiguous. CDR1 and CDR2 from the germline V gene are MDHEN and SYDVKM. The CDR3 is 14 amino acids. V shed 3 bases and J shed 8 bases, with 11 bases lying between them. CDR3 amino acids: CASSFAGLDSPLHF. DNA for the CDR3: TGTGCCAGCAGTTTTGCAGGTTTGGATTCACCCCTCCACTTT.

The V call is TRBV2, the J call TRBJ1-2; D may be TRBD1 (6 bases). This CDR3 has 13 amino acids. V lost 4 bases and J lost 7, with 13 bases in between. CDR1 and CDR2 (germline): SNHLY, FYNNEI. This CDR3 reads CASSGTEGGGYTF. The DNA of the CDR3 is TGTGCCAGCAGTGGGACAGAAGGGGGTGGCTACACCTTC.